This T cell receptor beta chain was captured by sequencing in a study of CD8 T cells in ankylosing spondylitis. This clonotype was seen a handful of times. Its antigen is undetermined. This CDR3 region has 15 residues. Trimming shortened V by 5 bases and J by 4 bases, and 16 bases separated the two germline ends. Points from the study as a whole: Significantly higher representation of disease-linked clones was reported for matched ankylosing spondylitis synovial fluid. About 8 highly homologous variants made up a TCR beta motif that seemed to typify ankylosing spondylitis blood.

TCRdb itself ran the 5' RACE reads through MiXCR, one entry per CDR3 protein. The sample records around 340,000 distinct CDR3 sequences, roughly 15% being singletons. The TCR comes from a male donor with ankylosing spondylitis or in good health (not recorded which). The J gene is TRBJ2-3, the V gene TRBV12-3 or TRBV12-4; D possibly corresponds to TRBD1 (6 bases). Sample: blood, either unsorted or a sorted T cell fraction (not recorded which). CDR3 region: CASSRTLGAADTQYF. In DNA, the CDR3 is TGTGCCAGCAGTCGTACCCTGGGGGCCGCAGATACGCAGTATTTT.